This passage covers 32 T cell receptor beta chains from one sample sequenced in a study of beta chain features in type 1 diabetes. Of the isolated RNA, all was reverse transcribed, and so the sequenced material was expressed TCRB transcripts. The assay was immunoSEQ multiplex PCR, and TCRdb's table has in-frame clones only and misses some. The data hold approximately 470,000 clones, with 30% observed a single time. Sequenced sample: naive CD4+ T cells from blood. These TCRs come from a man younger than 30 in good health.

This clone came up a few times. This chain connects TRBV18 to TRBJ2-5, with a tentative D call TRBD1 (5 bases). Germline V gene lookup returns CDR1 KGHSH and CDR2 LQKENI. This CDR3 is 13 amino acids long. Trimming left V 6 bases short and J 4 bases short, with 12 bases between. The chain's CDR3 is CASSPGLGETQYF. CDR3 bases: TGTGCCAGCTCTCCAGGGTTAGGAGAGACCCAGTACTTC.

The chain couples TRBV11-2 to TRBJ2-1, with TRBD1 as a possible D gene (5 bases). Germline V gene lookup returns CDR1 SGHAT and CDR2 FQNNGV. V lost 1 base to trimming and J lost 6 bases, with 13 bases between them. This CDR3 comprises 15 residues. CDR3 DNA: TGTGCCAGCAGCTTAGCGGCCTCGACAGTCAATGAGCAGTTCTTC. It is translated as CASSLAASTVNEQFF.

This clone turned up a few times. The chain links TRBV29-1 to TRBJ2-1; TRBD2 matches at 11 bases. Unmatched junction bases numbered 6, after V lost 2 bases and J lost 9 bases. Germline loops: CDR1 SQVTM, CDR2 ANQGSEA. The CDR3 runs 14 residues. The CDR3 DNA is TGCAGCGTTGAAAATAGCGGGAGGGCCGGTGAGCAGTTCTTC. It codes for CSVENSGRAGEQFF.

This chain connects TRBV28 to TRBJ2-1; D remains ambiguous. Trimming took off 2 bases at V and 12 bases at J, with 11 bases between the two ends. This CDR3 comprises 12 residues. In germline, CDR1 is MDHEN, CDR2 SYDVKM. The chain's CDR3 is CASSLPGQSQFF. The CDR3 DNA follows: TGTGCCAGCAGTTTACCCGGCCAATCGCAGTTCTTC. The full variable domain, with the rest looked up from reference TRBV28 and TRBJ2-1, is DVKVTQSSRYLVKRTGEKVFLECVQDMDHENMFWYRQDPGLGLRLIYFSYDVKMKEKGDIPEGYSVSREKKERFSLILESASTNQTSMYLCASSLPGQSQFFGPGTRLTVL.

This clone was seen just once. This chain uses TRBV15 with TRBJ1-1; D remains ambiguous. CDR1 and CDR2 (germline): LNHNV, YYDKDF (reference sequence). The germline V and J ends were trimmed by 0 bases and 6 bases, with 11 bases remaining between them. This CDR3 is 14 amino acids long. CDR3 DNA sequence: TGTGCCACCAGCAGAGATTCGGGGTTAGCTGAAGCTTTCTTT. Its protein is CATSRDSGLAEAFF.

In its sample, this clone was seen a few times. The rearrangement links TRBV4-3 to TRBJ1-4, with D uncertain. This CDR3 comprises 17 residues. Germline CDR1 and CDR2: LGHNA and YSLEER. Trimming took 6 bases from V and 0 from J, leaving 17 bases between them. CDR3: CASSPGYLGATNEKLFF. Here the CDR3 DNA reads TGCGCCAGCAGTCCAGGCTACCTTGGGGCAACTAATGAAAAACTGTTTTTT.

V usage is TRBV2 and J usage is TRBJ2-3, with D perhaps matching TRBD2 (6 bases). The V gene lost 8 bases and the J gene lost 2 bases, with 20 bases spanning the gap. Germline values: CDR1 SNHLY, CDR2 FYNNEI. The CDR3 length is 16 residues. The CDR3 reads CASAIGLNEFTDTQYF. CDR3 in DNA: TGTGCCAGCGCAATAGGACTAAACGAATTCACAGATACGCAGTATTTT. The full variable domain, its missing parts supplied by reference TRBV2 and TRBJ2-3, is EPEVTQTPSHQVTQMGQEVILRCVPISNHLYFYWYRQILGQKVEFLVSFYNNEISEKSEIFDDQFSVERPDGSNFTLKIRSTKLEDSAMYFCASAIGLNEFTDTQYFGPGTRLTVL.

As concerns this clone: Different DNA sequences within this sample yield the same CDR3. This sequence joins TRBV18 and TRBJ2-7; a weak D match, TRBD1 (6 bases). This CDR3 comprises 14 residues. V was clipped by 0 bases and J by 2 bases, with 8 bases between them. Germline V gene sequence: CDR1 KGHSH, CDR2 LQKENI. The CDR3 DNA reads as TGTGCCAGCTCACCACCGACAGGAGCCTACGAGCAGTACTTC. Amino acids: CASSPPTGAYEQYF. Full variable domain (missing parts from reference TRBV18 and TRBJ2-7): NAGVMQNPRHLVRRRGQEARLRCSPMKGHSHVYWYRQLPEEGLKFMVYLQKENIIDESGMPKERFSAEFPKEGPSILRIQQVVRGDSAAYFCASSPPTGAYEQYFGPGTRLTVT.

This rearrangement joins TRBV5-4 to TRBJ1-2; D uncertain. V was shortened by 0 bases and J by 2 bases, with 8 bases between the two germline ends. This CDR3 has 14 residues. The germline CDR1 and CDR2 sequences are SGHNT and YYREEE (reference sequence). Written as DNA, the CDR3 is TGTGCCAGCAGCTTGGTGGCACAGAACTATGGCTACACCTTC. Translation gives CASSLVAQNYGYTF.

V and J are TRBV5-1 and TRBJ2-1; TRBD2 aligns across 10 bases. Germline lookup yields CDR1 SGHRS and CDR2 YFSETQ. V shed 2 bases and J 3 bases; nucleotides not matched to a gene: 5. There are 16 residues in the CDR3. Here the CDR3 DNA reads TGCGCCAGCAGCTTTGGACTAGCGGAATACTACAATGAGCAGTTCTTC. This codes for CASSFGLAEYYNEQFF.

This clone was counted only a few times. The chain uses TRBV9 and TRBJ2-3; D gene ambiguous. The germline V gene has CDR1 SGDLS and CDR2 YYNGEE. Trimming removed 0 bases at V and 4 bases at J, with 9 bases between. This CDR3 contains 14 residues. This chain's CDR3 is CASSVVPDPDTQYF. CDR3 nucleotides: TGTGCCAGCAGCGTAGTGCCCGATCCAGATACGCAGTATTTT.

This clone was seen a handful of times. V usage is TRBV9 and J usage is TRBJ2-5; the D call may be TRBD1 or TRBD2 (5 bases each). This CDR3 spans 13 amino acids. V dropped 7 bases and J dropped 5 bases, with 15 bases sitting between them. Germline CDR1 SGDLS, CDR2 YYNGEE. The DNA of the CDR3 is TGTGCCAGCGACGGGACCTTGTCGGAGACCCAGTACTTC. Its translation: CASDGTLSETQYF.

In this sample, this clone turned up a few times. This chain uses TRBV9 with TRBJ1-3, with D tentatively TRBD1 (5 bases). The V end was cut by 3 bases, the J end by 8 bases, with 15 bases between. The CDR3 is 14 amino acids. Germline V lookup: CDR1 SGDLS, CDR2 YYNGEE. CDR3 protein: CASSAGPGVDTIYF. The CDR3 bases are TGTGCCAGCAGCGCAGGGCCCGGAGTCGACACCATATATTTT.

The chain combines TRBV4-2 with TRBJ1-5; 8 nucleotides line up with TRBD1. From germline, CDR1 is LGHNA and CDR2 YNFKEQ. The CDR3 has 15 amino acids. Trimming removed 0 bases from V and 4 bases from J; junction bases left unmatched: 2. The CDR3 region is CASSQEDRANQPQHF. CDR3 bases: TGTGCCAGCAGCCAAGAGGACAGGGCTAATCAGCCCCAGCATTTT.

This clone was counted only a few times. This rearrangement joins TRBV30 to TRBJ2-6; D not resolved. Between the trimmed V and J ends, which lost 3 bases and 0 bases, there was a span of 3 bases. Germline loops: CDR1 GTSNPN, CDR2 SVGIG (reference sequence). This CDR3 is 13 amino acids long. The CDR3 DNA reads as TGTGCCTGGAGAACCTCTGGGGCCAACGTCCTGACTTTC. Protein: CAWRTSGANVLTF.

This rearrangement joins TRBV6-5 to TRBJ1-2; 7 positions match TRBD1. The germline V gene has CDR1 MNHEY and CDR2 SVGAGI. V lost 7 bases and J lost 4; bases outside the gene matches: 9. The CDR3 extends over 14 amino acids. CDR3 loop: CASTSPGGVYGYTF. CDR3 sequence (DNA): TGTGCCAGCACCTCCCCAGGGGGAGTCTATGGCTACACCTTC.

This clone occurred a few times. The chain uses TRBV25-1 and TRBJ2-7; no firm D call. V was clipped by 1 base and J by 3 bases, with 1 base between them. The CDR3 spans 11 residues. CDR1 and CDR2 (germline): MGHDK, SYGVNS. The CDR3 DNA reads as TGTGCCAGCAGTGAATTCTACGAGCAGTACTTC. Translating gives CASSEFYEQYF.

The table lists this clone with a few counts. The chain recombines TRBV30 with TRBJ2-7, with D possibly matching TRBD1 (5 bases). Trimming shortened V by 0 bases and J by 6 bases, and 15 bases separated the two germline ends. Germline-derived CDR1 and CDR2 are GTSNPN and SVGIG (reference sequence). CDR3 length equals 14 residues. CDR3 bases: TGTGCCTGGAGTGTAAAGGCAGGGCCGGGCGAGCAGTACTTC. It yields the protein CAWSVKAGPGEQYF.

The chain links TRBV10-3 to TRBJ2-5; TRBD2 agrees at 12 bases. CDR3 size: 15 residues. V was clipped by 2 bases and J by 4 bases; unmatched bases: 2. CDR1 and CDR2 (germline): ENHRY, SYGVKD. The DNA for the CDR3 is TGTGCCATCAGTGAGCCGGGACTAGCGGGAGAGACCCAGTACTTC. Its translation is CAISEPGLAGETQYF.

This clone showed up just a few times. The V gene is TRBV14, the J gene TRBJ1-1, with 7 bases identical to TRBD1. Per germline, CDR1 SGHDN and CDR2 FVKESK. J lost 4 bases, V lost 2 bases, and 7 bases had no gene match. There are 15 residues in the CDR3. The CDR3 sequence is CASSQQQGLGTEAFF. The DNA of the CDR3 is TGTGCCAGCAGCCAACAACAGGGGCTGGGCACTGAAGCTTTCTTT.

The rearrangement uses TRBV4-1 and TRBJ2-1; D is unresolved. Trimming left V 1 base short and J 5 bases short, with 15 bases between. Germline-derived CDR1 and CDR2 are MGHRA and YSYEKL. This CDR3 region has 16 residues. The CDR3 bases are TGCGCCAGCAGCCAAGTGGTCGCCCCTGAAAACAATGAGCAGTTCTTC. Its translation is CASSQVVAPENNEQFF.

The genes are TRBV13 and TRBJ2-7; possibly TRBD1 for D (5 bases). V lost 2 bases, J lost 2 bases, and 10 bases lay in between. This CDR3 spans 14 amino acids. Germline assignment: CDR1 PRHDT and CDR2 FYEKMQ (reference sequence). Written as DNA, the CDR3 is TGTGCCAGCAGCTTAAGCAGGGCCCCCTACGAGCAGTACTTC. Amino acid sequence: CASSLSRAPYEQYF.

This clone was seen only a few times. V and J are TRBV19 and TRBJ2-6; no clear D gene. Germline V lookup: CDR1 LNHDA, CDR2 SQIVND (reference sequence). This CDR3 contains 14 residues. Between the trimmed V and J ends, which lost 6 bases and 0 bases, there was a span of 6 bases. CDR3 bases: TGTGCCAGTAGGCGAGACTCTGGGGCCAACGTCCTGACTTTC. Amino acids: CASRRDSGANVLTF.

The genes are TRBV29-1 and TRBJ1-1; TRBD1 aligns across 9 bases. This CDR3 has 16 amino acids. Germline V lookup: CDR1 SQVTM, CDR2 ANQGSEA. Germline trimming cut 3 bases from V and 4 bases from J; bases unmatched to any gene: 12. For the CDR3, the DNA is TGCAGCGTTGATTCCACAGGGGGCGTCATTGGCACTGAAGCTTTCTTT. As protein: CSVDSTGGVIGTEAFF.

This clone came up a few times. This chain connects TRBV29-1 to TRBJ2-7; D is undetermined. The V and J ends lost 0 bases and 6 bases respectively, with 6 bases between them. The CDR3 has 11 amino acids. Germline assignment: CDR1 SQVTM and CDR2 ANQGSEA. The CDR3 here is CSVEDPFEQYF. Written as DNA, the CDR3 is TGCAGCGTTGAAGACCCCTTCGAGCAGTACTTC.

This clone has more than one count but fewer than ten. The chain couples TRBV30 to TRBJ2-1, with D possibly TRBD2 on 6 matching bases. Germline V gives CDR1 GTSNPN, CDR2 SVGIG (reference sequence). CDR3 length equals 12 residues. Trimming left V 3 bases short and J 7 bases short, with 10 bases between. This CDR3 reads CAWSPRENEQFF. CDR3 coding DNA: TGTGCCTGGAGCCCCCGGGAGAATGAGCAGTTCTTC.

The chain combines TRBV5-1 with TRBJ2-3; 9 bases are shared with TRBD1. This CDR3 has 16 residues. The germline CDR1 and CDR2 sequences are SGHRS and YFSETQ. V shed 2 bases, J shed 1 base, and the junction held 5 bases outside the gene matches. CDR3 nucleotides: TGCGCCAGCAGCTTCTCGACAGGGGGAGGCACAGATACGCAGTATTTT. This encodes CASSFSTGGGTDTQYF.

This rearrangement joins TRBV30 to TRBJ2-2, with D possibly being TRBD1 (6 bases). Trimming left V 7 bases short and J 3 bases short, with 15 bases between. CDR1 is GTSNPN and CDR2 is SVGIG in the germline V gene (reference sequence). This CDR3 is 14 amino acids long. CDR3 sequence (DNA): TGTGCCTTCCCGAGGCAGGGGTACACCGGGGAGCTGTTTTTT. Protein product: CAFPRQGYTGELFF.

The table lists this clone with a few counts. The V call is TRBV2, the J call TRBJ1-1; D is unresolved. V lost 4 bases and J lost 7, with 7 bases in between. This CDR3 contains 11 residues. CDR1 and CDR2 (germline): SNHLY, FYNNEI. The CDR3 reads CASSGLLEAFF. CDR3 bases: TGTGCCAGCAGTGGACTCCTTGAAGCTTTCTTT.

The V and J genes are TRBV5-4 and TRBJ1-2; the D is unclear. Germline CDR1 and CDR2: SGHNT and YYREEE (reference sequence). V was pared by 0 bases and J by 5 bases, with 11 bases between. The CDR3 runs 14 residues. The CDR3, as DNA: TGTGCCAGCAGCTTGGCGGCTGGAACTTATGGCTACACCTTC. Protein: CASSLAAGTYGYTF.

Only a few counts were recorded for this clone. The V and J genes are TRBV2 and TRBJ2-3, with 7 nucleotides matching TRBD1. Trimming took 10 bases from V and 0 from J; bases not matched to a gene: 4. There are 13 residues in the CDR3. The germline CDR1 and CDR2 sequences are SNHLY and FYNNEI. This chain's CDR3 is CATGTESTDTQYF. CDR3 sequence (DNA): TGTGCCACAGGGACAGAGAGCACAGATACGCAGTATTTT. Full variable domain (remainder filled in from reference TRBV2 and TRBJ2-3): EPEVTQTPSHQVTQMGQEVILRCVPISNHLYFYWYRQILGQKVEFLVSFYNNEISEKSEIFDDQFSVERPDGSNFTLKIRSTKLEDSAMYFCATGTESTDTQYFGPGTRLTVL.

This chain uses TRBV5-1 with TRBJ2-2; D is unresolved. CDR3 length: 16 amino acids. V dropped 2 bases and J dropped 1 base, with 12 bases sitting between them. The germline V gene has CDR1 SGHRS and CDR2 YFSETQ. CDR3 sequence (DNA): TGCGCCAGCAGCTTTCACGTCCCTGGGAACACCGGGGAGCTGTTTTTT. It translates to CASSFHVPGNTGELFF.